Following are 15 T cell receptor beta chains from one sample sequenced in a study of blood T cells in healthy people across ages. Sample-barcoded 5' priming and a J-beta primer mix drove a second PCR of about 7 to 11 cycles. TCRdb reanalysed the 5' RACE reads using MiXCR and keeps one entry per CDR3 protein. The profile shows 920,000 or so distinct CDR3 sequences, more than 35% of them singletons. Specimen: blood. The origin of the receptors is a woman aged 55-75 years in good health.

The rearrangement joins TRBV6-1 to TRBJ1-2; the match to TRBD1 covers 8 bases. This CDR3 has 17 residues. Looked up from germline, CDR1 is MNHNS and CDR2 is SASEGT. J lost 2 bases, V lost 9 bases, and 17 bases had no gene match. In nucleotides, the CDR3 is TGTGCCAGGCTTGGTAGACAGGGGATAACTCTAAACTATGGCTACACCTTC. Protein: CARLGRQGITLNYGYTF.

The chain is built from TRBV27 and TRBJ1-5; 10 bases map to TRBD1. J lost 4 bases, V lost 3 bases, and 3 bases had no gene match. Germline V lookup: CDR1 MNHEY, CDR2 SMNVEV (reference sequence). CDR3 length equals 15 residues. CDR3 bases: TGTGCCAGCAGTTTCGGGACAGGGGCGAATCAGCCCCAGCATTTT. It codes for CASSFGTGANQPQHF.

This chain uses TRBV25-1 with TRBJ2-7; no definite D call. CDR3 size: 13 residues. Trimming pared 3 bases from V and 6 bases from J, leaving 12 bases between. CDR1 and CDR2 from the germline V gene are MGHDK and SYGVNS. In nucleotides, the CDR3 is TGTGCCAGCAGTGATAACCAGCCCAGCGAGCAGTACTTC. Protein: CASSDNQPSEQYF.

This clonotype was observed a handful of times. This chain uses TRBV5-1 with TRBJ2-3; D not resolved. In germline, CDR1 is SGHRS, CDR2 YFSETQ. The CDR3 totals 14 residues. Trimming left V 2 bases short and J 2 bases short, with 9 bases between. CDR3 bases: TGCGCCAGCAGCTTTGTACACCTCACAGATACGCAGTATTTT. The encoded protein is CASSFVHLTDTQYF.

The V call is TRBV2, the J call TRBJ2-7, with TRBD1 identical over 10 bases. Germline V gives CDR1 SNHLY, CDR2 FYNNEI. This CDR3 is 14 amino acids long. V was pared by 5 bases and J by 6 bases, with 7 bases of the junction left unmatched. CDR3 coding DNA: TGTGCCAGCAGTCAGGACAGGGGGTTTACCGAGCAGTACTTC. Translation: CASSQDRGFTEQYF.

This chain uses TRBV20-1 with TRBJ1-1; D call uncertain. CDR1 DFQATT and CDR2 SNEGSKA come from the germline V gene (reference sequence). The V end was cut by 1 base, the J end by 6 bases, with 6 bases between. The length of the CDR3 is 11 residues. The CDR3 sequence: CSARGPAEAFF. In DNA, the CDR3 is TGCAGTGCTAGAGGTCCCGCTGAAGCTTTCTTT.

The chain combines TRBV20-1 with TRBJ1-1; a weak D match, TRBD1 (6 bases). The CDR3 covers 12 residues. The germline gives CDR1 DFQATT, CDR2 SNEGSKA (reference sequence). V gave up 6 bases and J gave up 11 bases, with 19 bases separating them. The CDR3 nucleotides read TGCAGTGCCCCCCTACAGGGATCCGACGCTTTCTTT. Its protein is CSAPLQGSDAFF.

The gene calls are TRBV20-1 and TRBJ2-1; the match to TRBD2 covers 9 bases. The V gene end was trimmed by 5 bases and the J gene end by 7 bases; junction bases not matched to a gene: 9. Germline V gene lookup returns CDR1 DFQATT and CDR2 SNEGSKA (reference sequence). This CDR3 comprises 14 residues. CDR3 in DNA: TGCAGTGCTCCCCCAGCGGGAGGAAGGAATGAGCAGTTCTTC. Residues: CSAPPAGGRNEQFF.

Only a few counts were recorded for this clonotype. The CDR3 reads CASKRSSGRNPYEQYF. CDR3 coding DNA: TGTGCCAGCAAAAGATCCAGCGGGAGAAACCCCTACGAGCAGTACTTC. This chain uses TRBV2 with TRBJ2-7; 8 nucleotides match TRBD2. Losses at the gene ends were 7 bases for V and 2 bases for J; bases not matched to a gene: 13. Germline CDR1 reads SNHLY; CDR2 reads FYNNEI. This CDR3 contains 16 residues.

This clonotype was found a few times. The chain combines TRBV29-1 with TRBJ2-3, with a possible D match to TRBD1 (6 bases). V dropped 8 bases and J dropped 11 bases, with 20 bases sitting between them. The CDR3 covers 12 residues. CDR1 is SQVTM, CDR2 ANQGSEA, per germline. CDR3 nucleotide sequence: TGCAGCCATACCACGACAGGACGCGGGCAGTATTTT. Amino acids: CSHTTTGRGQYF.

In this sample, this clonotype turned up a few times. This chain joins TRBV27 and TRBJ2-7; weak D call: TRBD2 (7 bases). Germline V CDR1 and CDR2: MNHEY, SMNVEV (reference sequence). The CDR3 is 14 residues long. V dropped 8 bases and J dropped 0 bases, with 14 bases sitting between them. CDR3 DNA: TGTGCCAGCGGCCGGGGGGCTTTCTCCTACGAGCAGTACTTC. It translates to CASGRGAFSYEQYF.

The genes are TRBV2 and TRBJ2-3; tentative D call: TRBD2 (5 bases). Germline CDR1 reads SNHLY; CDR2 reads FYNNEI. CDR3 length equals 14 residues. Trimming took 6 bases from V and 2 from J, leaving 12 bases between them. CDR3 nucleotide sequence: TGTGCCAGCAGAGTCGGACTTAACACAGATACGCAGTATTTT. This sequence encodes CASRVGLNTDTQYF.

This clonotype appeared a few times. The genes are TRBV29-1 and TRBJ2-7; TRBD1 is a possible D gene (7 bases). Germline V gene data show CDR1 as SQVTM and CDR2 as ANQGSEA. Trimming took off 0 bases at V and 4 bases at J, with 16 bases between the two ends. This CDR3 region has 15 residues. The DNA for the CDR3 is TGCAGCGTTGAAGATCGACAGGGAGGAGGGTACGAGCAGTACTTC. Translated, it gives CSVEDRQGGGYEQYF.

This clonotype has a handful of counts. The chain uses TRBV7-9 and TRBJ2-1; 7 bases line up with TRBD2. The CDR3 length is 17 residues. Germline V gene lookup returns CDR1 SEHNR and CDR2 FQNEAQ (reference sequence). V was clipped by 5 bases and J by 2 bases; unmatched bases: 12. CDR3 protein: CASSSASLSGTYNEQFF. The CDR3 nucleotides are TGTGCCAGCAGCAGTGCATCCCTGAGCGGGACCTACAATGAGCAGTTCTTC.

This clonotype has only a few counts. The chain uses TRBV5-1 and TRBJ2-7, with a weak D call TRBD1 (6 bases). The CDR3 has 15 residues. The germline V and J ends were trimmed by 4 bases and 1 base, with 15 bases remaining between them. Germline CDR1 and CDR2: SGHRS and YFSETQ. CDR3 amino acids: CASSPQGTTSYEQYF. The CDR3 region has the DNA TGCGCCAGCAGCCCTCAGGGGACCACTTCCTACGAGCAGTACTTC.